This TCR beta chain was observed in a study of shared clonotypes between healthy human individuals. Loaded into unsorted PBMC replicate PCRs was roughly 320 ng DNA, 25,000 to 30,000 T cell genomes. Sequencing was performed on unsorted PBMC DNA using ten immunoSEQ deep assay plates. Profiling relied on immunoSEQ multiplex PCR, and the TCRdb table lists in-frame clones only, not all of them. The table includes 470,000 or so clones, 81% detected once. This CDR3 comprises 15 residues. Deletions cut 7 bases from V and 4 bases from J, with 20 bases between. Germline CDR1 and CDR2: SQVTM and ANQGSEA. This rearrangement joins TRBV29-1 to TRBJ2-1; D is perhaps TRBD2 (7 bases). The TCR originated in a woman aged 40 to 50 in good health. Some clones in this sample may be carry-over from other donors' samples. Sample: PBMCs. The CDR3 bases are TGCAGCGGTAAACTAGGGGGGGACGGGTACAATGAGCAGTTCTTC. Its protein product is CSGKLGGDGYNEQFF.